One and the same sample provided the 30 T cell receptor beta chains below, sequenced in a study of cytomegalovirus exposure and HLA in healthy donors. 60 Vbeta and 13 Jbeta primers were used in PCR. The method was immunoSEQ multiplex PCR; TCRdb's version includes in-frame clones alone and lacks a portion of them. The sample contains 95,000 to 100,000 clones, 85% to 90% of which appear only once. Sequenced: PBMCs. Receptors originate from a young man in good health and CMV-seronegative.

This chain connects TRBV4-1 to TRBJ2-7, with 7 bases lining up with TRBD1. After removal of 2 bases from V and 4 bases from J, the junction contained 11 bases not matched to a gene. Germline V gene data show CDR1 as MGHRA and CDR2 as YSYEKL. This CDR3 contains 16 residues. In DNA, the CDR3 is TGCGCCAGCAGCCAACCCTCCCGGGGACAGCCATACGAGCAGTACTTC. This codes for CASSQPSRGQPYEQYF.

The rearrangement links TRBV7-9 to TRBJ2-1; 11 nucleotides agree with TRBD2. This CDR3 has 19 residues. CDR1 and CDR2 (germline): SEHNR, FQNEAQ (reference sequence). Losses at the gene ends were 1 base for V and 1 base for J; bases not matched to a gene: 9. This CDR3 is CASSLGSGGALNSYNEQFF. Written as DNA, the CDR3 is TGTGCCAGCAGCTTAGGTAGCGGGGGGGCCCTGAATTCCTACAATGAGCAGTTCTTC.

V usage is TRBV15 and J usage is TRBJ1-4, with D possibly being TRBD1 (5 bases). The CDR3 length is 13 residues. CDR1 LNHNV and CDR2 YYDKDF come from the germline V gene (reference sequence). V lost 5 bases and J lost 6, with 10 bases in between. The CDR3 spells CATSPRTHEKLFF. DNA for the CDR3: TGTGCCACCAGCCCGAGGACACATGAAAAACTGTTTTTT.

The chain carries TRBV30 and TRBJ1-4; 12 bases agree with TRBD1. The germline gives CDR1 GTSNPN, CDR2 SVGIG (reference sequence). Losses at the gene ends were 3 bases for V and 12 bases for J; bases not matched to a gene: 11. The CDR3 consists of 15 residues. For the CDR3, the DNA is TGTGCCTGGAGCGACCCGGGACAGGGGGCGGTGGAACTGTTTTTT. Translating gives CAWSDPGQGAVELFF.

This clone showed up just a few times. The CDR3 sequence: CASSLPLEQYF. In DNA, the CDR3 is TGTGCCAGCAGCCTTCCTCTCGAGCAGTACTTC. This rearrangement joins TRBV5-8 to TRBJ2-7; no reliable D call. The CDR3 has 11 amino acids. With 4 bases removed from V and 6 bases from J, the gap between germline ends came to 8 bases. Germline CDR1 reads SGHTS; CDR2 reads YDEGEE.

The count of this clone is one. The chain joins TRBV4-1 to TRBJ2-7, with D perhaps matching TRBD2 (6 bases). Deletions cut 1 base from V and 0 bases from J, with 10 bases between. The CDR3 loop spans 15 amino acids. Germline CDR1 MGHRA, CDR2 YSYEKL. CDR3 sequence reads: CASSQVSSASYEQYF. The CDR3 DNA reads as TGCGCCAGCAGCCAAGTTTCTAGCGCCTCCTACGAGCAGTACTTC.

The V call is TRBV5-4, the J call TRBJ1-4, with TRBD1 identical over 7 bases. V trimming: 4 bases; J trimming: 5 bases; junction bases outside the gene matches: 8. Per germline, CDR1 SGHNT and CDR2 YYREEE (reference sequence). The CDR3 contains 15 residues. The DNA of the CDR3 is TGTGCCAGCAGCACTCGGGGACAGACGAATGAAAAACTGTTTTTT. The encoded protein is CASSTRGQTNEKLFF.

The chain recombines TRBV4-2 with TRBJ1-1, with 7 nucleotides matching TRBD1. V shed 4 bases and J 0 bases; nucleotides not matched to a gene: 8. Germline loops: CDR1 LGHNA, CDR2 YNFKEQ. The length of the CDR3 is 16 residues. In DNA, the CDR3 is TGTGCCAGCAGCCCCGAGGACAGGTCAATGAACACTGAAGCTTTCTTT. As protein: CASSPEDRSMNTEAFF.

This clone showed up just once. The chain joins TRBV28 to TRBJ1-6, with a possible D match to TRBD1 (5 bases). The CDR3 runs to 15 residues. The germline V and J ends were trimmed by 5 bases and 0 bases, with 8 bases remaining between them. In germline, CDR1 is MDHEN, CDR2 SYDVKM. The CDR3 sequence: CASSGTYSYNSPLHF. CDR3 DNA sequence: TGTGCCAGCAGTGGGACTTACTCCTATAATTCACCCCTCCACTTT.

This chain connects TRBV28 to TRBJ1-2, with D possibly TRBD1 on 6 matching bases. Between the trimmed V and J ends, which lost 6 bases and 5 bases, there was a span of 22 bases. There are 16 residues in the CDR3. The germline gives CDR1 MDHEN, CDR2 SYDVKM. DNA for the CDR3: TGTGCCAGCAGGAACCAGGGGAGGGGGGCTGGTTATGGCTACACCTTC. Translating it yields CASRNQGRGAGYGYTF.

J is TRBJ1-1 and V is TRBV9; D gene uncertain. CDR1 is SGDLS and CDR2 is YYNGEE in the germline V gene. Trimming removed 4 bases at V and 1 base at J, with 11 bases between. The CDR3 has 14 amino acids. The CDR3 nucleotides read TGTGCCAGCAGCTTAGGTACGGGGAACACTGAAGCTTTCTTT. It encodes CASSLGTGNTEAFF.

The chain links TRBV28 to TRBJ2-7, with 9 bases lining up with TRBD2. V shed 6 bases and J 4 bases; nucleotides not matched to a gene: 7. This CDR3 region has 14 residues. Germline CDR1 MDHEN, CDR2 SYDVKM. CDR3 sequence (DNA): TGTGCCAGCAGGCGTAGCGGGAGTTCTTACGAGCAGTACTTC. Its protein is CASRRSGSSYEQYF.

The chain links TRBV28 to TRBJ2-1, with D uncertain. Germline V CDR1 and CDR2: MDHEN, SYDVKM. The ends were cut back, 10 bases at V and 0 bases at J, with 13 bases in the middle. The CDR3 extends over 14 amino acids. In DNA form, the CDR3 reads TGTGCCACCCTGTTAACCAGCTCCTACAATGAGCAGTTCTTC. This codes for CATLLTSSYNEQFF. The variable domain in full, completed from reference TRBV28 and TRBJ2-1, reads DVKVTQSSRYLVKRTGEKVFLECVQDMDHENMFWYRQDPGLGLRLIYFSYDVKMKEKGDIPEGYSVSREKKERFSLILESASTNQTSMYLCATLLTSSYNEQFFGPGTRLTVL.

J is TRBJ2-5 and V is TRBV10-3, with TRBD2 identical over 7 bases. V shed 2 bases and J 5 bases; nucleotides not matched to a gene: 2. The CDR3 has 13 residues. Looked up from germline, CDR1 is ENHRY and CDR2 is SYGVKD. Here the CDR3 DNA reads TGTGCCATCAGTGAGGTGGGGGGGGAGACCCAGTACTTC. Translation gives CAISEVGGETQYF.

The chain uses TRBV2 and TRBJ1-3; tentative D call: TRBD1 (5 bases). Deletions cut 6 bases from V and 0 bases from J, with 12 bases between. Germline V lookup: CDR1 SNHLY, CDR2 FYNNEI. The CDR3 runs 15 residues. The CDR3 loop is CASRLQALSGNTIYF. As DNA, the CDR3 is TGTGCCAGCAGGCTACAGGCTCTCTCTGGAAACACCATATATTTT.

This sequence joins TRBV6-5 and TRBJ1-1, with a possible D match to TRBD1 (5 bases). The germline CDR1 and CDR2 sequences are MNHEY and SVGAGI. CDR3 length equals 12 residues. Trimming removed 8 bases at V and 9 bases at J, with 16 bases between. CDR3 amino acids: CASGSRGGKAFF. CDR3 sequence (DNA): TGTGCCAGCGGCAGCCGGGGGGGGAAAGCTTTCTTT.

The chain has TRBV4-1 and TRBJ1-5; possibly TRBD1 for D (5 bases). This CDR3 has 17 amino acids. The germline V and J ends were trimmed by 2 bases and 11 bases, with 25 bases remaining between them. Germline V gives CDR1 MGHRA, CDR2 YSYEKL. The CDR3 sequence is CASSQTLVAGPLRAQHF. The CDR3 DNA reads TGCGCCAGCAGCCAAACGCTTGTGGCAGGGCCGCTACGAGCCCAGCATTTT.

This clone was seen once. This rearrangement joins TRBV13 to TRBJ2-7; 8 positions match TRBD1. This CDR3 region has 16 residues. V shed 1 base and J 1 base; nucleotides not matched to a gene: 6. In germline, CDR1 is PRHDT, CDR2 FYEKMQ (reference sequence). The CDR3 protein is CASSLAQGARSYEQYF. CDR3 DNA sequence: TGTGCCAGCAGCTTAGCCCAGGGGGCGAGGTCCTACGAGCAGTACTTC.

The chain's CDR3 is CASRLTGGGYTF. The CDR3 DNA reads as TGTGCCAGCAGGTTAACAGGGGGCGGCTACACCTTC. The V gene is TRBV6-5, the J gene TRBJ1-2, with 9 bases lining up with TRBD1. V lost 6 bases to trimming and J lost 8 bases; unmatched junction nucleotides: 4. There are 12 residues in the CDR3. Germline loops: CDR1 MNHEY, CDR2 SVGAGI.

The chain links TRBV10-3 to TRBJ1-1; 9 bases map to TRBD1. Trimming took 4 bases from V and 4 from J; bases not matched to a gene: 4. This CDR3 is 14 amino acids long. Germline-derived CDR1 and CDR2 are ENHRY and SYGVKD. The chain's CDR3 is CAISVGQGSTEAFF. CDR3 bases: TGTGCCATCAGTGTTGGACAGGGGAGCACTGAAGCTTTCTTT.

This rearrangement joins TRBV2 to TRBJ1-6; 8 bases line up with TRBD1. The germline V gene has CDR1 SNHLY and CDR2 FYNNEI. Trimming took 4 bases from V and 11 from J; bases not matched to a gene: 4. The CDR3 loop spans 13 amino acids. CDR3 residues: CASSGEDRAPLHF. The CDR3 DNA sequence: TGTGCCAGCAGTGGGGAGGACAGGGCACCCCTCCACTTT.

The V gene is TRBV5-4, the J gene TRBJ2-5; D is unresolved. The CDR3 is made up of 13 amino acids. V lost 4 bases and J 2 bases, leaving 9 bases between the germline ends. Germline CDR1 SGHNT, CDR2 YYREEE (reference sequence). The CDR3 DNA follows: TGTGCCAGCAGCCTAGACGTTCAAGAGACCCAGTACTTC. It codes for CASSLDVQETQYF.

The CDR3 bases are TGTGCCAGCAGCTTATCAGTACAGCCCCAGCATTTT. Protein: CASSLSVQPQHF. The genes are TRBV7-3 and TRBJ1-5, with D hard to call. V lost 2 bases, J lost 7 bases, and 6 bases lay in between. Looked up from germline, CDR1 is SGHTA and CDR2 is FQGTGA. The CDR3 has 12 amino acids.

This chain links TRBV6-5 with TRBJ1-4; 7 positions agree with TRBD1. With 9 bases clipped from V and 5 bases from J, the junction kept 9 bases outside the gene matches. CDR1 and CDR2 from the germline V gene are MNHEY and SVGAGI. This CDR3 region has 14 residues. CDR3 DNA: TGTGCCAGAGGTGTAGGGGGCTCGAATGAAAAACTGTTTTTT. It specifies CARGVGGSNEKLFF.

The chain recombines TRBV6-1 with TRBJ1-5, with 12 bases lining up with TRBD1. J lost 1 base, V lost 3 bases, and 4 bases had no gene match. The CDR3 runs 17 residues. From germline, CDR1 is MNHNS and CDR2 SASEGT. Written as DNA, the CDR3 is TGTGCCAGCAGTGACCGGGGACAGGGGGCGAGCAATCAGCCCCAGCATTTT. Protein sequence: CASSDRGQGASNQPQHF.

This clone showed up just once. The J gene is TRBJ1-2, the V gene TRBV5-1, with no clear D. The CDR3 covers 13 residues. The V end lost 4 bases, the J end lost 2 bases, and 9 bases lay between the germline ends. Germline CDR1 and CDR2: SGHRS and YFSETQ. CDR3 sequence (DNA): TGCGCCAGCAGCACGACACAGAACTATGGCTACACCTTC. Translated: CASSTTQNYGYTF.

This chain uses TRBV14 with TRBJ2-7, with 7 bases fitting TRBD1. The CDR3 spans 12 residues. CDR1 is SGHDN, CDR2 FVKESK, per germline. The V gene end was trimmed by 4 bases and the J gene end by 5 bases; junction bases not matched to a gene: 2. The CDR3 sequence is CASSPTGHEQYF. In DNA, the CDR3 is TGTGCCAGCAGCCCGACAGGGCACGAGCAGTACTTC.

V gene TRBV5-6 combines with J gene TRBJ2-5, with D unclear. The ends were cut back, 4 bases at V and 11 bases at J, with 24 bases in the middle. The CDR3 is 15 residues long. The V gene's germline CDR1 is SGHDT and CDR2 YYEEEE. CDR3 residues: CASSTWWSNRREQYF. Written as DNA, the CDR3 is TGTGCCAGCAGCACCTGGTGGTCCAATAGAAGAGAGCAGTACTTC.

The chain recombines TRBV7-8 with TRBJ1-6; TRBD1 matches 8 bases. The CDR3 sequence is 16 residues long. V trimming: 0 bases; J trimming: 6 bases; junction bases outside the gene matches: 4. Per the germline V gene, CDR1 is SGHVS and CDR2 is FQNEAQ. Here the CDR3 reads CASSLARTGSNSPLHF. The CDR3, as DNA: TGTGCCAGCAGCTTAGCGCGGACAGGGAGTAATTCACCCCTCCACTTT.

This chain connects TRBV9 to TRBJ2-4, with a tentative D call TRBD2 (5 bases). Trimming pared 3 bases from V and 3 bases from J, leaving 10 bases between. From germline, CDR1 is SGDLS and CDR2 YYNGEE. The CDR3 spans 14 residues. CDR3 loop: CASSAGWRKNIQYF. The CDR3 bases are TGTGCCAGCAGCGCGGGATGGCGCAAAAACATTCAGTACTTC.